The 22 T cell receptor beta chains below come from one sample, sequenced in a study of blood T cell repertoires in COVID-19. Generated by immunoSEQ multiplex PCR, the TCRdb table keeps only in-frame clones and is missing some. The table lists roughly 63,000 clones, about 90% of them singletons, with about 2.3% in the top ten. The sequencing sample was made of peripheral blood. These TCRs come from a human donor in a cohort sampled during active COVID-19.

The V gene is TRBV30, the J gene TRBJ2-7; TRBD1 aligns across 10 bases. The ends lost 0 bases at V and 2 bases at J; junction bases unmatched: 4. Per the germline V gene, CDR1 is GTSNPN and CDR2 is SVGIG (reference sequence). The CDR3 is 15 amino acids. The CDR3 is CAWSVGGTGAYEQYF. In DNA, the CDR3 is TGTGCCTGGAGTGTCGGGGGGACAGGGGCCTACGAGCAGTACTTC.

The CDR3 spells CASSSTGVYGEQFF. The CDR3 DNA reads as TGTGCCAGCAGTTCAACGGGAGTGTACGGTGAGCAGTTCTTC. V and J are TRBV28 and TRBJ2-1; perhaps TRBD2 as D (6 bases). The V and J ends lost 4 bases and 9 bases respectively, with 16 bases between them. Looked up from germline, CDR1 is MDHEN and CDR2 is SYDVKM. This CDR3 comprises 14 residues.

The chain recombines TRBV10-1 with TRBJ2-5; D might be TRBD2 (5 bases). The V end was cut by 2 bases, the J end by 2 bases, with 6 bases between. Germline V CDR1 and CDR2: WNHNN, SYGVQD (reference sequence). The length of the CDR3 is 13 residues. The CDR3 region has the DNA TGCGCCAGCAGTGAGGGACTTCAAGAGACCCAGTACTTC. Amino acids: CASSEGLQETQYF.

The V gene is TRBV6-6, the J gene TRBJ1-6; 8 positions agree with TRBD1. The germline gives CDR1 MNHNY, CDR2 SVGAGI (reference sequence). CDR3 size: 18 residues. Losses at the gene ends were 5 bases for V and 5 bases for J; bases not matched to a gene: 14. The CDR3 DNA sequence: TGTGCCAGCAGTCTCACCGGTCGACAGGGGCGGGATAATTCACCCCTCCACTTT. It translates to CASSLTGRQGRDNSPLHF.

This clone was seen just once. This rearrangement joins TRBV19 to TRBJ1-2, with 11 bases aligning to TRBD1. Germline V gives CDR1 LNHDA, CDR2 SQIVND (reference sequence). The CDR3 length is 14 residues. J gave up 7 bases and V 7 bases, and 8 bases lay outside the gene matches. The CDR3 sequence: CASTPGQGAGGYTF. The CDR3 bases are TGTGCCAGTACCCCCGGACAGGGGGCGGGTGGCTACACCTTC.

CDR3 nucleotide sequence: TGTGCCAGCAGCCCTAGCGGGGTACTAGCGGAGACCCAGTACTTC. Translated, it gives CASSPSGVLAETQYF. The chain uses TRBV7-2 and TRBJ2-5, with 9 bases fitting TRBD2. Germline V gene sequence: CDR1 SGHTA, CDR2 FQGNSA. The CDR3 is 15 amino acids. The V and J ends lost 5 bases and 5 bases, in that order; junction bases with no gene match: 9.

The gene calls are TRBV28 and TRBJ2-1; D might be TRBD2 (6 bases). Germline V gene lookup returns CDR1 MDHEN and CDR2 SYDVKM. V dropped 4 bases and J dropped 2 bases, with 12 bases sitting between them. The CDR3 has 15 amino acids. CDR3 region: CASSSGGEPYNEQFF. The CDR3, as DNA: TGTGCCAGCAGTTCCGGCGGGGAGCCCTACAATGAGCAGTTCTTC.

This clone was counted once. CDR3 in amino acids: CASSPQGLADSHEQFF. The CDR3 DNA reads as TGTGCCAGCAGCCCCCAAGGACTAGCGGATAGCCATGAGCAGTTCTTC. This sequence joins TRBV21-1 and TRBJ2-1; the DNA was not used to check the table's D call, TRBD2. TRBV21-1 counts as a pseudogene. The CDR3 consists of 16 residues.

V is TRBV19 and J is TRBJ1-1, with a possible D match to TRBD1 (6 bases). This CDR3 region has 13 residues. The germline CDR1 and CDR2 sequences are LNHDA and SQIVND (reference sequence). Trimming removed 9 bases from V and 3 bases from J, with 14 bases in between. The CDR3 nucleotides are TGTGCCAGCGGAATAAAGGGGGACACTGAAGCTTTCTTT. Residues: CASGIKGDTEAFF.

The V call is TRBV28, the J call TRBJ2-7, with 7 positions matching TRBD1. CDR1 and CDR2 from the germline V gene are MDHEN and SYDVKM. The V gene end was trimmed by 4 bases and the J gene end by 3 bases; junction bases not matched to a gene: 12. The CDR3 totals 16 residues. The CDR3 DNA reads as TGTGCCAGCAGTTCCCCTAAACAGGGGCGAGGCTACGAGCAGTACTTC. As protein: CASSSPKQGRGYEQYF.

V usage is TRBV3-1 (or the pseudogene TRBV3-2) and J usage is TRBJ2-1, with 8 bases aligning to TRBD1. V was pared by 2 bases and J by 6 bases, with 3 bases of the junction left unmatched. Germline V gene data show CDR1 as LGHDT and CDR2 as YNNKEL (reference sequence). This CDR3 is built from 14 residues. The CDR3 region has the DNA TGTGCCAGCAGCCAAAGGACAGGGACCAATGAGCAGTTCTTC. Translating gives CASSQRTGTNEQFF.

This clone showed up just once. The chain carries TRBV9 and TRBJ2-7; a possible D gene is TRBD2 (5 bases). Germline lookup yields CDR1 SGDLS and CDR2 YYNGEE. Trimming removed 4 bases at V and 6 bases at J, with 17 bases between. This CDR3 region has 14 residues. Here the CDR3 DNA reads TGTGCCAGCAGCCCTAGTCCCGGGGTGGGCGAGCAGTACTTC. This encodes CASSPSPGVGEQYF.

The rearrangement uses TRBV24-1 and TRBJ2-1; tentative D call: TRBD2 (6 bases). Germline-derived CDR1 and CDR2 are KGHDR and SFDVKD. Deletions cut 8 bases from V and 3 bases from J, with 13 bases between. This CDR3 is 14 amino acids long. The CDR3 spells CATKSSGGYNEQFF. The CDR3 nucleotides read TGTGCCACCAAGAGTAGCGGAGGCTACAATGAGCAGTTCTTC.

V gene TRBV28 combines with J gene TRBJ1-5, with TRBD1 matching over 8 bases. Germline CDR1 reads MDHEN; CDR2 reads SYDVKM. The CDR3 has 15 residues. V shed 6 bases, J shed 6 bases, and the junction held 10 bases outside the gene matches. CDR3 bases: TGTGCCAGCAGCTTACTGGACAGGGTCCGTCAGCCCCAGCATTTT. This codes for CASSLLDRVRQPQHF.

The chain uses TRBV18 and TRBJ1-1; a weak D match, TRBD1 (6 bases). Germline V CDR1 and CDR2: KGHSH, LQKENI. The V gene lost 4 bases and the J gene lost 0 bases, with 9 bases spanning the gap. The CDR3 runs 14 residues. For the CDR3, the DNA is TGTGCCAGCTCACGGGCAGGGGTGAACACTGAAGCTTTCTTT. Protein sequence: CASSRAGVNTEAFF.

The chain combines TRBV28 with TRBJ1-1, with D unresolved. The CDR3 extends over 15 amino acids. V was shortened by 1 base and J by 0 bases, with 9 bases between the two germline ends. In germline, CDR1 is MDHEN, CDR2 SYDVKM. The CDR3 here is CASSLSAPMNTEAFF. As DNA, the CDR3 is TGTGCCAGCAGTTTATCAGCGCCGATGAACACTGAAGCTTTCTTT.

This clone was observed a single time. The V call is TRBV6-5, the J call TRBJ2-3; 8 bases line up with TRBD2. Germline lookup yields CDR1 MNHEY and CDR2 SVGAGI. With V trimmed by 6 bases and J by 2 bases, 4 bases remained unmatched. This CDR3 is 14 amino acids long. The CDR3 bases are TGTGCCAGCAGGACTAGCGTAGCCACAGATACGCAGTATTTT. It specifies CASRTSVATDTQYF.

This chain joins TRBV7-9 and TRBJ1-1; D uncertain. The CDR3 totals 13 residues. The germline V gene has CDR1 SEHNR and CDR2 FQNEAQ (reference sequence). The V and J ends lost 0 bases and 8 bases respectively, with 10 bases between them. The CDR3 protein is CASSLAGVIEAFF. The CDR3 DNA reads TGTGCCAGCAGCTTAGCCGGGGTCATCGAAGCTTTCTTT.

CDR3 in DNA: TGCAGTGCTAGTCAGGACAGCCACAATCAGCCCCAGCATTTT. Protein: CSASQDSHNQPQHF. The chain uses TRBV20-1 and TRBJ1-5, with D possibly being TRBD1 (6 bases). With 3 bases removed from V and 3 bases from J, the gap between germline ends came to 12 bases. Germline V gene sequence: CDR1 DFQATT, CDR2 SNEGSKA (reference sequence). There are 14 residues in the CDR3.

This clone was counted once. This chain joins TRBV2 and TRBJ1-6; D remains unclear. V gave up 6 bases and J gave up 0 bases, with 9 bases separating them. Germline CDR1 is SNHLY and CDR2 is FYNNEI. This CDR3 contains 15 residues. The CDR3 DNA reads TGTGCCAGCAGGGAGAGGAGCTCCTATAATTCACCCCTCCACTTT. Translated, it gives CASRERSSYNSPLHF.

The gene calls are TRBV3-1 (or the pseudogene TRBV3-2) and TRBJ2-5; 8 bases agree with TRBD1. The J segment lost 4 bases and the V segment lost 3 bases, leaving 7 bases of the junction unmatched. The germline CDR1 and CDR2 sequences are LGHDT and YNNKEL (reference sequence). CDR3 length equals 15 residues. The CDR3 sequence: CASSHLNRGAETQYF. The CDR3 DNA sequence: TGTGCCAGCAGCCACCTGAACAGGGGGGCAGAGACCCAGTACTTC.

The rearrangement joins TRBV27 to TRBJ1-6, with D perhaps TRBD1 (6 bases). This CDR3 spans 13 amino acids. CDR1 is MNHEY and CDR2 is SMNVEV in the germline V gene (reference sequence). The V end lost 5 bases, the J end lost 9 bases, and 11 bases lay between the germline ends. The CDR3 bases are TGTGCCAGCAGTCTGGGACATTTTTCACCCCTCCACTTT. As protein: CASSLGHFSPLHF.